The present entry profiles one TCR beta chain with its context. This clonotype was counted between two and nine times. The clone's antigen remains unknown. No qualities accompany the bases; no much larger clone lies one base away. The treatment or condition label on this specimen signifies: allogeneic hematopoietic cell transplantation with graft depleted of TCRalphabeta T cells and CD19 B cells. The transplant recipients were children given TCRalphabeta/CD19-depleted allogeneic hematopoietic cell grafts. This sample stems from a study of T-cell reconstitution after alpha-beta-depleted transplantation in children (dated by TCRdb to the mid-2010s). Background for the entire study: The study quantitatively tracked T-cell immune reconstitution after TCRalphabeta/CD19-depleted allogeneic hematopoietic cell transplantation in children using TCR repertoire profiling.

The library was made by PCR. Sequenced using an Illumina HiSeq 2500. TCR libraries were prepared with molecular barcoding, using unique molecular identifiers to normalize TCRbeta repertoire quantification. The raw public data were reprocessed by TCRdb itself: fastp quality trimming at Q25, MiXCR clonotype calling, in-frame beta chains only. Each entry is one CDR3 protein sequence, shown with its most common DNA and genes. Present in this sample are 780,000 or so distinct CDR3 sequences, about 16% of which were seen just once. The top ten constitute approximately 5% of the sample. What the authors observed across the whole study: Over the following months the frequencies of hyperexpanded clones went down, and after one year T-cell counts and TCRbeta diversity were mostly credited to newly produced T cells. In some patients, the high TCRbeta diversity seen at day 60 was put down to recipient T cells and intrathymic progenitors that had survived conditioning. The apparently early alphabetaT-cell count recovery about two months after transplant was reportedly dependent on only several hundred rapidly expanded clones derived from non-depleted graft cells.

After removal of 2 bases from V and 8 bases from J, the junction retains 7 bases not matched to a gene. Reading the germline V gene (reference sequence) gives CDR1 SSHAT and CDR2 FNYEAQ. The CDR3 numbers 14 residues from cysteine through phenylalanine. This entry keeps only the CDR3 DNA: 42 bases, framed from base 1. Sequenced here: PBMCs, mostly from graft donor cells, sampled 360 days after TCRalphabeta/CD19-depleted stem cell transplant. This chain joins TRBV7-7 to TRBJ2-7; a stretch of 9 junction bases matches TRBD2. This TCR was recovered from a male patient between 5 and 17 years old who had a stem cell transplant for acute lymphoblastic leukemia, so the T cells may come from the graft donor. The CDR3 region reads CASSLSSGSPQQYF. The nucleotides read TGTGCCAGCAGCTTAAGTAGCGGGAGCCCCCAGCAGTACTTC.